Listed here are 19 T cell receptor beta chains from one sample, sequenced in a study of T cell responses to AZD1222 COVID-19 vaccine. Clones were read by immunoSEQ multiplex PCR, and TCRdb kept only the in-frame ones, dropping some. The sample shows some 150,000 clones, over 75% of them seen only once. Sequenced here: peripheral blood, sampled 28 days after the second AZD1222 dose. These receptors were taken from an adult who received the AZD1222 COVID-19 vaccine.

The sample holds one count of this clone. At the DNA level, this CDR3 is encoded by other sequences in the same sample as well. The chain employs TRBV6-4 and TRBJ2-3; TRBD2 agrees at 10 bases. The V gene's germline CDR1 is MRHNA and CDR2 SNTAGT. The length of the CDR3 is 15 residues. The V segment lost 0 bases and the J segment 4 bases; nucleotides outside the gene matches: 1. CDR3 sequence: CASSDSSGGADTQYF. The CDR3 DNA sequence: TGTGCCAGCAGTGACTCGAGCGGGGGGGCAGATACGCAGTATTTT.

The chain employs TRBV27 and TRBJ1-4; no clear D. The germline V and J ends were trimmed by 4 bases and 0 bases, with 12 bases remaining between them. The germline V gene has CDR1 MNHEY and CDR2 SMNVEV (reference sequence). The CDR3 is made up of 16 amino acids. CDR3 nucleotides: TGTGCCAGCAGTTCAACAGTACGTGCAACTAATGAAAAACTGTTTTTT. Translating gives CASSSTVRATNEKLFF.

The chain has TRBV5-1 and TRBJ1-1, with 12 bases matching TRBD1. This CDR3 is 15 amino acids long. After removal of 6 bases from V and 4 bases from J, the junction contained 7 bases not matched to a gene. The V gene's germline CDR1 is SGHRS and CDR2 YFSETQ. The CDR3 DNA sequence: TGCGCCAGCACGGGACAGGGGGCTATAGGCACTGAAGCTTTCTTT. Its protein product is CASTGQGAIGTEAFF.

V is TRBV27 and J is TRBJ1-2; D is uncertain. V lost 5 bases and J 9 bases, leaving 4 bases between the germline ends. This CDR3 has 9 residues. Germline V gene lookup returns CDR1 MNHEY and CDR2 SMNVEV (reference sequence). The CDR3 coding sequence is TGTGCCAGCAGTGAGCGCTACACCTTC. Protein sequence: CASSERYTF.

The V gene is TRBV2, the J gene TRBJ1-4; D gene ambiguous. The V and J ends lost 4 bases and 7 bases respectively, with 13 bases between them. The CDR3 loop spans 14 amino acids. Germline-derived CDR1 and CDR2 are SNHLY and FYNNEI. The CDR3 nucleotides read TGTGCCAGCAGTGTGATGGGGAGTGCTGAAAAACTGTTTTTT. Translation gives CASSVMGSAEKLFF.

The chain joins TRBV7-3 to TRBJ2-1, with TRBD1 matching 9 bases. From germline, CDR1 is SGHTA and CDR2 FQGTGA. The V gene end was trimmed by 5 bases and the J gene end by 4 bases; junction bases not matched to a gene: 3. The CDR3 spans 14 residues. Written as DNA, the CDR3 is TGTGCCAGCAGCCCGGGACAGGGATACAATGAGCAGTTCTTC. This encodes CASSPGQGYNEQFF.

The chain recombines TRBV7-9 with TRBJ1-5; D remains ambiguous. V shed 1 base and J shed 6 bases, with 7 bases lying between them. Germline CDR1 and CDR2: SEHNR and FQNEAQ (reference sequence). The CDR3 has 13 amino acids. CDR3 sequence: CASSLEVPQPQHF. CDR3 DNA sequence: TGTGCCAGCAGCTTAGAGGTTCCTCAGCCCCAGCATTTT.

The chain is built from TRBV30 and TRBJ1-3; possibly TRBD1 for D (5 bases). V was shortened by 0 bases and J by 0 bases, with 12 bases between the two germline ends. CDR3 size: 16 residues. CDR1 is GTSNPN and CDR2 is SVGIG in the germline V gene (reference sequence). The DNA for the CDR3 is TGTGCCTGGAGTGTACAGACAGCATACTCTGGAAACACCATATATTTT. Encoded protein: CAWSVQTAYSGNTIYF. Full variable domain (remainder filled in from reference TRBV30 and TRBJ1-3): SQTIHQWPATLVQPVGSPLSLECTVEGTSNPNLYWYRQAAGRGLQLLFYSVGIGQISSEVPQNLSASRPQDRQFILSSKKLLLSDSGFYLCAWSVQTAYSGNTIYFGEGSWLTVV.

The CDR3 DNA sequence: TGTGCCAGCAGTTACGGGCGGGGGGGCGAAAATGAGCAGTTCTTC. Its protein is CASSYGRGGENEQFF. The chain employs TRBV6-5 and TRBJ2-1; 9 positions agree with TRBD2. This CDR3 has 15 amino acids. V shed 2 bases and J 7 bases; nucleotides not matched to a gene: 6. Germline V gene sequence: CDR1 MNHEY, CDR2 SVGAGI.

This chain uses TRBV6-1 with TRBJ1-4; TRBD1 aligns across 11 bases. The junction had 2 bases not matched to a gene; V was cut back by 1 base and J by 7 bases. Germline CDR1 MNHNS, CDR2 SASEGT. This CDR3 contains 15 residues. In DNA, the CDR3 is TGTGCCAGCAGTGAAGGGACAGGGGGCTTTGAAAAACTGTTTTTT. The encoded protein is CASSEGTGGFEKLFF.

The chain uses TRBV18 and TRBJ2-7, with D unclear. The CDR3 runs 12 residues. CDR1 KGHSH and CDR2 LQKENI come from the germline V gene. V was shortened by 5 bases and J by 4 bases, with 9 bases between the two germline ends. CDR3 DNA: TGTGCCAGCTCAGCCCAGCCATACGAGCAGTACTTC. Amino acid sequence: CASSAQPYEQYF.

This chain links TRBV30 with TRBJ1-1; no definite D call. The V end lost 2 bases, the J end lost 1 base, and 8 bases lay between the germline ends. The germline V gene encodes CDR1 GTSNPN and CDR2 SVGIG (reference sequence). CDR3 size: 13 residues. CDR3: CAWSYLSNTEAFF. The CDR3 region has the DNA TGTGCCTGGAGTTATCTCTCGAACACTGAAGCTTTCTTT.

J is TRBJ1-5 and V is TRBV27; no reliable D call. The CDR3 loop spans 16 amino acids. CDR1 is MNHEY and CDR2 is SMNVEV in the germline V gene (reference sequence). Between the trimmed V and J ends, which lost 3 bases and 1 base, there was a span of 13 bases. The CDR3 DNA sequence: TGTGCCAGCAGTTTCTACCCGGTCCGGAGCAATCAGCCCCAGCATTTT. This encodes CASSFYPVRSNQPQHF.

The rearrangement uses TRBV19 and TRBJ2-1; TRBD1 matches 8 bases. V shed 9 bases and J 13 bases; nucleotides not matched to a gene: 14. The V gene's germline CDR1 is LNHDA and CDR2 SQIVND (reference sequence). The CDR3 extends over 13 amino acids. The CDR3 loop reads CASAKQGEVSQFF. CDR3 nucleotide sequence: TGTGCCAGCGCGAAACAGGGGGAAGTGTCACAGTTCTTC.

Only a few counts were recorded for this clone. The V and J genes are TRBV5-1 and TRBJ1-5; no clear D. Germline CDR1 and CDR2: SGHRS and YFSETQ. V was shortened by 0 bases and J by 0 bases, with 7 bases between the two germline ends. The CDR3 is made up of 15 amino acids. The CDR3 protein is CASSLGLYSNQPQHF. The CDR3, as DNA: TGCGCCAGCAGCTTGGGACTTTATAGCAATCAGCCCCAGCATTTT. The full variable domain, completed using reference TRBV5-1 and TRBJ1-5, is KAGVTQTPRYLIKTRGQQVTLSCSPISGHRSVSWYQQTPGQGLQFLFEYFSETQRNKGNFPGRFSGRQFSNSRSEMNVSTLELGDSALYLCASSLGLYSNQPQHFGDGTRLSIL.

The J gene is TRBJ1-2, the V gene TRBV5-8; TRBD1 is a possible D gene (5 bases). This CDR3 is 13 amino acids long. Trimming stripped 7 bases from V and 4 bases from J, with 14 bases between. Per germline, CDR1 SGHTS and CDR2 YDEGEE. In nucleotides, the CDR3 is TGTGCCAGCGACCTAGACAGCATCTATGGCTACACCTTC. Its translation is CASDLDSIYGYTF.

The CDR3 DNA follows: TGCGCCAGCAGCTTGGGGCAGGCGGGTTCAAAACTGTTTTTT. Residues: CASSLGQAGSKLFF. The chain links TRBV5-1 to TRBJ1-4; D ambiguous. Trimming took off 0 bases at V and 10 bases at J, with 13 bases between the two ends. CDR1 is SGHRS and CDR2 is YFSETQ in the germline V gene. The CDR3 sequence is 14 residues long.

The CDR3 here is CASSLMGNTEAFF. The CDR3 nucleotides are TGTGCCAGCAGCTTAATGGGGAACACTGAAGCTTTCTTT. V and J are TRBV11-3 and TRBJ1-1, with no clear D. The CDR3 totals 13 residues. Germline V CDR1 and CDR2: SGHNT, YENEEA. The V end lost 2 bases, the J end lost 1 base, and 5 bases lay between the germline ends. The entire variable domain, with the rest obtained from reference TRBV11-3 and TRBJ1-1, is as follows: EAGVVQSPRYKIIEKKQPVAFWCNPISGHNTLYWYLQNLGQGPELLIRYENEEAVDDSQLPKDRFSAERLKGVDSTLKIQPAELGDSAVYLCASSLMGNTEAFFGQGTRLTVV.

In DNA form, the CDR3 reads TGTGCCAGTAGTAGAAAAATCCGGGACCTACAATTGGACCAGCCCCAGCATTTT. Translated, it gives CASSRKIRDLQLDQPQHF. The chain employs TRBV19 and TRBJ1-5; D possibly corresponds to TRBD1 (5 bases). The V gene lost 4 bases and the J gene lost 7 bases, with 26 bases spanning the gap. CDR1 is LNHDA and CDR2 is SQIVND in the germline V gene (reference sequence). The CDR3 totals 18 residues.